The 31 T cell receptor beta chains reported below all come from one sample, sequenced in a study of T cells after posttransplantation cyclophosphamide. Sequenced by immunoSEQ multiplex PCR; TCRdb stores in-frame clones only, minus some. The data show some 61,000 clones, just under 95% seen once. Sequencing used PBMCs. Source of these receptors: a young woman in good health and a related stem cell transplant donor.

The genes are TRBV11-2 and TRBJ2-3; no reliable D call. V was clipped by 6 bases and J by 1 base, with 8 bases between them. Germline values: CDR1 SGHAT, CDR2 FQNNGV. The CDR3 is 13 residues long. In nucleotides, the CDR3 is TGTGCCAGCAGTCCATTACGCACAGATACGCAGTATTTT. Translation: CASSPLRTDTQYF.

This chain uses TRBV6-6 with TRBJ2-2; D is uncertain. Trimming removed 3 bases from V and 2 bases from J, with 7 bases in between. Germline CDR1 reads MNHNY; CDR2 reads SVGAGI (reference sequence). This CDR3 comprises 14 residues. CDR3 coding DNA: TGTGCCAGCAGTTATTACGATAACACCGGGGAGCTGTTTTTT. Protein: CASSYYDNTGELFF.

In nucleotides, the CDR3 is TGTGCCAGCAGCGTAGAGGGGGGCCTGTATGAGCAGTTCTTC. Protein sequence: CASSVEGGLYEQFF. The chain recombines TRBV9 with TRBJ2-1; D is tentatively TRBD1 or TRBD2 (6 bases each). V lost 0 bases to trimming and J lost 8 bases, with 12 bases between them. This CDR3 region has 14 residues. CDR1 is SGDLS, CDR2 YYNGEE, per germline.

The chain couples TRBV14 to TRBJ2-7; 9 bases align to TRBD1. This CDR3 has 18 residues. CDR1 is SGHDN and CDR2 is FVKESK in the germline V gene. Germline trimming cut 3 bases from V and 2 bases from J; bases unmatched to any gene: 14. The CDR3 loop reads CASSHTQGRGQGAYEQYF. The CDR3 coding sequence is TGTGCCAGCAGCCACACGCAGGGACGGGGACAGGGTGCCTACGAGCAGTACTTC.

The CDR3 region is CASSQGGNTIYF. CDR3 coding DNA: TGCGCCAGCAGTCAGGGCGGAAACACCATATATTTT. The chain joins TRBV23-1 to TRBJ1-3, with D unclear. TRBV23-1 is sorted into the ORF group, with uncertain function. The CDR3 runs to 12 residues. V was shortened by 3 bases and J by 4 bases, with 4 bases between the two germline ends.

For this clone: In this CDR3 the conserved last residue, phenylalanine or tryptophan, is missing, so a read error is likely. No DNA is shown, since the ends of the CDR3 on it are uncertain; the CDR3 is the one TCRdb lists. The gene calls are TRBV20-1 and TRBJ2-4; the D segment call TRBD2 is taken from the table without a DNA check. CDR1 and CDR2 (germline): DFQATT, SNEGSKA (reference sequence). Ends included, the CDR3 has 9 residues. The CDR3 reads CSATPGLGI.

The chain joins TRBV2 to TRBJ2-1; 8 positions agree with TRBD2. This CDR3 contains 16 residues. CDR1 and CDR2 (germline): SNHLY, FYNNEI. V gave up 0 bases and J gave up 5 bases; unmatched junction bases: 6. This CDR3 reads CASSEARRGANNEQFF. The DNA of the CDR3 is TGTGCCAGCAGTGAAGCGCGGCGGGGGGCGAACAATGAGCAGTTCTTC. The whole variable domain, filled in from reference TRBV2 and TRBJ2-1, reads EPEVTQTPSHQVTQMGQEVILRCVPISNHLYFYWYRQILGQKVEFLVSFYNNEISEKSEIFDDQFSVERPDGSNFTLKIRSTKLEDSAMYFCASSEARRGANNEQFFGPGTRLTVL.

The chain joins TRBV7-8 to TRBJ1-1; TRBD1 agrees at 7 bases. Germline V gene lookup returns CDR1 SGHVS and CDR2 FQNEAQ. The CDR3 spans 13 residues. Trimming removed 5 bases from V and 11 bases from J; junction bases left unmatched: 11. CDR3 residues: CASSHRGDRDAFF. DNA for the CDR3: TGTGCCAGCAGCCACCGCGGTGACAGGGATGCTTTCTTT.

The chain combines TRBV7-9 with TRBJ2-1; the D is unclear. Trimming shortened V by 0 bases and J by 9 bases, and 3 bases separated the two germline ends. The CDR3 contains 11 residues. The germline V gene has CDR1 SEHNR and CDR2 FQNEAQ (reference sequence). The CDR3 coding sequence is TGTGCCAGCAGCTTAGCCGCTGAGCAGTTCTTC. It is translated as CASSLAAEQFF.

For the CDR3, the DNA is TGTGCCAGCAGCCAAGGAACGGGTAACTATGGCTACACCTTC. Amino acids: CASSQGTGNYGYTF. The J gene is TRBJ1-2, the V gene TRBV4-2; D remains unclear. V lost 1 base, J lost 1 base, and 7 bases lay in between. Germline CDR1 LGHNA, CDR2 YNFKEQ. This CDR3 spans 14 amino acids.

The chain recombines TRBV18 with TRBJ2-2; D is possibly TRBD1 or TRBD2 (5 bases each). The ends were cut back, 3 bases at V and 0 bases at J, with 11 bases in the middle. Germline V lookup: CDR1 KGHSH, CDR2 LQKENI. The CDR3 loop spans 16 amino acids. This chain's CDR3 is CASSPRDPPNTGELFF. The DNA of the CDR3 is TGTGCCAGCTCACCTCGGGACCCCCCGAACACCGGGGAGCTGTTTTTT.

The rearrangement uses TRBV30 and TRBJ2-1; the D gene is possibly TRBD2 (5 bases). The V end lost 5 bases, the J end lost 2 bases, and 13 bases lay between the germline ends. Germline-derived CDR1 and CDR2 are GTSNPN and SVGIG (reference sequence). CDR3 length: 14 amino acids. The DNA of the CDR3 is TGTGCCTGGGAAAGCGGTGAACCCTACAATGAGCAGTTCTTC. Its protein is CAWESGEPYNEQFF.

The J gene is TRBJ2-3, the V gene TRBV18; D is undetermined. The ends were cut back, 2 bases at V and 1 base at J, with 10 bases in the middle. The CDR3 is 15 residues long. Germline-derived CDR1 and CDR2 are KGHSH and LQKENI. The CDR3 reads CASSPGDWGTDTQYF. CDR3 coding DNA: TGTGCCAGCTCACCAGGTGATTGGGGCACAGATACGCAGTATTTT.

The gene calls are TRBV7-9 and TRBJ2-1, with 7 bases that match TRBD2. Losses at the gene ends were 1 base for V and 14 bases for J; bases not matched to a gene: 8. The CDR3 runs 13 residues. Germline lookup yields CDR1 SEHNR and CDR2 FQNEAQ (reference sequence). DNA for the CDR3: TGTGCCAGCAGCTTAGTATGGGCGGGAGAGGAGTTCTTC. Protein product: CASSLVWAGEEFF.

The chain employs TRBV6-1 and TRBJ2-7, with a possible D match to TRBD1 (5 bases). The germline V gene encodes CDR1 MNHNS and CDR2 SASEGT. The CDR3 extends over 11 amino acids. V dropped 11 bases and J dropped 1 base, with 9 bases sitting between them. The CDR3 loop is CAAQVSYEQYF. CDR3 in DNA: TGTGCCGCACAGGTGTCCTACGAGCAGTACTTC.

Comments on this clone: Germline is not matched at one junction end, which may reflect a read error. V is TRBV28 and J is TRBJ2-7; D is possibly TRBD1 (6 bases). This CDR3 contains 12 residues. The germline V gene encodes CDR1 MDHEN and CDR2 SYDVKM. As DNA, the CDR3 is TGTGCCAGCAGCAATCCGGACAGCCAAACTGCGTTC. This encodes CASSNPDSQTAF.

The genes are TRBV5-1 and TRBJ1-6; D call uncertain. Germline-derived CDR1 and CDR2 are SGHRS and YFSETQ. This CDR3 is 15 amino acids long. Trimming removed 4 bases from V and 8 bases from J, with 16 bases in between. The CDR3 DNA is TGCGCCAGCAGCCTTGACATTCCTGGGGATTCACCCCTCCACTTT. This gives the protein CASSLDIPGDSPLHF.

The J gene is TRBJ1-1, the V gene TRBV18; D unclear. The CDR3 is 17 amino acids. With 2 bases removed from V and 6 bases from J, the gap between germline ends came to 22 bases. Germline CDR1 reads KGHSH; CDR2 reads LQKENI. CDR3: CASSPSTQTVSSSEAFF. In nucleotides, the CDR3 is TGTGCCAGCTCACCAAGCACCCAGACCGTTTCTTCATCTGAAGCTTTCTTT.

The chain recombines TRBV2 with TRBJ1-4; D perhaps matches TRBD1 (5 bases). The CDR3 spans 14 residues. Per the germline V gene, CDR1 is SNHLY and CDR2 is FYNNEI. Trimming took 2 bases from V and 8 from J, leaving 12 bases between them. CDR3 in amino acids: CASSEYGAREKLFF. The DNA of the CDR3 is TGTGCCAGCAGTGAATACGGGGCTAGGGAAAAACTGTTTTTT.

This chain links TRBV5-1 with TRBJ2-2; unclear D gene. CDR3 length: 17 residues. V was clipped by 0 bases and J by 0 bases, with 12 bases between them. CDR1 is SGHRS, CDR2 YFSETQ, per germline. Written as DNA, the CDR3 is TGCGCCAGCAGCTTGGTGGGCCGGACCGCGAACACCGGGGAGCTGTTTTTT. This sequence encodes CASSLVGRTANTGELFF.

J is TRBJ2-3 and V is TRBV2, with unresolved D. This CDR3 is 14 amino acids long. V shed 3 bases and J shed 2 bases, with 9 bases lying between them. From germline, CDR1 is SNHLY and CDR2 FYNNEI. CDR3 in amino acids: CASSDTPFTDTQYF. DNA for the CDR3: TGTGCCAGCAGTGACACTCCCTTCACAGATACGCAGTATTTT.

The chain employs TRBV28 and TRBJ1-2, with D maybe TRBD1 (5 bases). CDR3 length equals 16 residues. CDR1 and CDR2 from the germline V gene are MDHEN and SYDVKM. Trimming took 6 bases from V and 5 from J, leaving 22 bases between them. This CDR3 reads CASSPTQGWEGYGYTF. The CDR3 nucleotides are TGTGCCAGCAGCCCAACTCAGGGTTGGGAAGGATATGGCTACACCTTC.

J is TRBJ1-1 and V is TRBV7-3; possibly TRBD1 for D (5 bases). The CDR3 extends over 13 amino acids. V gave up 6 bases and J gave up 1 base, with 9 bases separating them. Germline V lookup: CDR1 SGHTA, CDR2 FQGTGA. This CDR3 reads CASSRDRNTEAFF. The CDR3 nucleotides read TGTGCCAGCAGTCGCGACAGGAACACTGAAGCTTTCTTT. Supplemented by reference TRBV7-3 and TRBJ1-1, the full variable domain reads GAGVSQTPSNKVTEKGKYVELRCDPISGHTALYWYRQSLGQGPEFLIYFQGTGAADDSGLPNDRFFAVRPEGSVSTLKIQRTERGDSAVYLCASSRDRNTEAFFGQGTRLTVV.

This chain connects TRBV19 to TRBJ1-3, with TRBD1 as a possible D gene (5 bases). The V end lost 3 bases, the J end lost 4 bases, and 13 bases lay between the germline ends. The germline V gene encodes CDR1 LNHDA and CDR2 SQIVND (reference sequence). The CDR3 totals 15 residues. DNA for the CDR3: TGTGCCAGTAGTATCTCCGGGACGCAAGGAAACACCATATATTTT. Protein product: CASSISGTQGNTIYF.

The gene calls are TRBV18 and TRBJ1-5; 7 positions agree with TRBD1. The V and J ends lost 4 bases and 7 bases, in that order; junction bases with no gene match: 7. This CDR3 contains 14 residues. Germline loops: CDR1 KGHSH, CDR2 LQKENI. The CDR3 coding sequence is TGTGCCAGCTCACTCAAGGGGGCGGGCCAGCCCCAGCATTTT. This sequence encodes CASSLKGAGQPQHF.

The V call is TRBV5-4, the J call TRBJ2-1; weak D call: TRBD2 (5 bases). V was pared by 4 bases and J by 3 bases, with 11 bases between. Germline V lookup: CDR1 SGHNT, CDR2 YYREEE (reference sequence). The CDR3 consists of 14 residues. The CDR3 protein is CASSSEGYYNEQFF. As DNA, the CDR3 is TGTGCCAGCAGCAGCGAGGGTTACTACAATGAGCAGTTCTTC.

V and J are TRBV6-1 and TRBJ1-2; no clear D gene. V was clipped by 8 bases and J by 6 bases, with 7 bases between them. The CDR3 contains 10 residues. Germline-derived CDR1 and CDR2 are MNHNS and SASEGT. CDR3 sequence (DNA): TGTGCCAGCCTTCGACATGGCTACACCTTC. Its protein product is CASLRHGYTF.

The V call is TRBV2, the J call TRBJ1-2; TRBD1 aligns across 9 bases. CDR3 length equals 11 residues. J gave up 12 bases and V 7 bases, and 6 bases lay outside the gene matches. From germline, CDR1 is SNHLY and CDR2 FYNNEI. The CDR3, as DNA: TGTGCCAGCAAAAGGACAGGGGAAAACACCTTC. It translates to CASKRTGENTF.

With regard to this clone: At one boundary the junction diverges from the germline segment, which might be a read error. V usage is TRBV6-1 and J usage is TRBJ2-7, with 10 bases lining up with TRBD1. CDR1 MNHNS and CDR2 SASEGT come from the germline V gene. The CDR3 has 15 amino acids. CDR3 bases: TGTGCCAGCAGTGTCGAGACAGGGGGCTCCCACGAGCAGTACTTC. Its translation: CASSVETGGSHEQYF.

J is TRBJ1-2 and V is TRBV6-5, with D tentatively TRBD1 (6 bases). The germline V and J ends were trimmed by 7 bases and 6 bases, with 12 bases remaining between them. From germline, CDR1 is MNHEY and CDR2 SVGAGI. This CDR3 contains 12 residues. The DNA of the CDR3 is TGTGCCAGCATGGGGCAGGGGAATGGCTACACCTTC. Translating gives CASMGQGNGYTF.

The chain employs TRBV28 and TRBJ2-7, with a tentative D call TRBD1 (6 bases). The germline V gene has CDR1 MDHEN and CDR2 SYDVKM. V lost 2 bases and J 2 bases, leaving 16 bases between the germline ends. The CDR3 is 16 residues long. The CDR3 DNA follows: TGTGCCAGCAGTTTAGTTTTGACGGGGACAACCTACGAGCAGTACTTC. This gives the protein CASSLVLTGTTYEQYF.